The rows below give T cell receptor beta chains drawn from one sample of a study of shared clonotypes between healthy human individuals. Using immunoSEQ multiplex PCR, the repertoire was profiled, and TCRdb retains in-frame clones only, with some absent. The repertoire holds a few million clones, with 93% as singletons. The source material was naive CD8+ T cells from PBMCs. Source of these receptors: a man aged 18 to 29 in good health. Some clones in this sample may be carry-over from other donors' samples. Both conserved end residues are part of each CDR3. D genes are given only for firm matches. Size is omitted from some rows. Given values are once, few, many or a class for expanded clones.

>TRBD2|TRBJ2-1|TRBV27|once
CASSPTSGRIYNEQFF
TGTGCCAGCAGTCCGACTAGCGGGAGGATATACAATGAGCAGTTCTTC
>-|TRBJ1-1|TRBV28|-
CASSLGDLNTEAFF
TGTGCCAGCAGTTTAGGGGATCTGAACACTGAAGCTTTCTTT
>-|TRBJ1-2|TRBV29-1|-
CSVSSSFPDRSIHNYGYTF
TGCAGCGTTTCCTCTTCTTTCCCCGACAGATCAATTCATAACTATGGCTACACCTTC
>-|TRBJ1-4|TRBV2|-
CASRSTAGEKLFF
TGTGCCAGCAGGTCGACAGCGGGGGAAAAACTGTTTTTT
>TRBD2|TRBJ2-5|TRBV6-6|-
CASGASGSIETQYF
TGTGCCAGCGGGGCTAGCGGGAGTATTGAGACCCAGTACTTC
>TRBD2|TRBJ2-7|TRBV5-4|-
CASSFGLAGGPEEQYF
TGTGCCAGCAGCTTTGGACTAGCGGGAGGGCCGGAAGAGCAGTACTTC
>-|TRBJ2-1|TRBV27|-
CASSSEEATYNEQFF
TGTGCCAGCAGTTCGGAGGAGGCAACCTACAATGAGCAGTTCTTC
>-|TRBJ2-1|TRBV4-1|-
CASSHLADPYNEQFF
TGCGCCAGCAGCCACCTCGCGGATCCCTACAATGAGCAGTTCTTC
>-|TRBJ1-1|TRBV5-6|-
CASSPPRGGNTEAFF
TGTGCCAGCAGCCCACCGCGGGGGGGAAACACTGAAGCTTTCTTT
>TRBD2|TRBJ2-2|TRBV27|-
CASSPTPGLAGIGELFF
TGTGCCAGCAGCCCTACCCCGGGACTAGCGGGAATCGGGGAGCTGTTTTTT
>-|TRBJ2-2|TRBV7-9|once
CASSSFELAPRGGELFF
TGTGCCAGCAGCTCGTTTGAATTGGCCCCGCGGGGCGGGGAGCTGTTTTTT
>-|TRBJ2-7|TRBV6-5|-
CASRSGPYEQYF
TGTGCCAGCAGATCGGGACCCTACGAGCAGTACTTC
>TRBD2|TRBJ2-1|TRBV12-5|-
CASGFPGLGSEQFF
TGTGCTAGTGGTTTTCCGGGACTAGGCAGTGAGCAGTTCTTC
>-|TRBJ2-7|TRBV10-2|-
CASSEDRTTYEQYF
TGCGCCAGCAGTGAGGACAGGACAACCTACGAGCAGTACTTC
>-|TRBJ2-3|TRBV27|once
CASSTPWDTQYF
TGTGCCAGCAGTACTCCGTGGGATACGCAGTATTTT
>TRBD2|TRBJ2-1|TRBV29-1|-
CSVEGSGTSGSYEQFF
TGCAGCGTTGAAGGAAGCGGGACTAGCGGGAGTTATGAGCAGTTCTTC
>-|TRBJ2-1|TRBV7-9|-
CASSPPGASYNEQFF
TGTGCCAGCAGCCCCCCAGGGGCCTCCTACAATGAGCAGTTCTTC
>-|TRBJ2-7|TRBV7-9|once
CASSLAVTYEQYF
TGTGCCAGCAGCTTAGCGGTGACCTACGAGCAGTACTTC
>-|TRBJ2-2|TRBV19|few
CASSIGRDTGELFF
TGTGCCAGTAGTATAGGGCGGGACACCGGGGAGCTGTTTTTT
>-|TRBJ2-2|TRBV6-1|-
CASSEEARTPGAGNTGELFF
TGTGCCAGCAGTGAAGAGGCCCGGACTCCCGGGGCGGGGAACACCGGGGAGCTGTTTTTT
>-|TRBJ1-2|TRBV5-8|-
CASSLLGYTF
TGTGCCAGCAGCTTGTTAGGCTACACCTTC
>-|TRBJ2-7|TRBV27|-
CASSLSAGSSSYEQYF
TGTGCCAGCAGTTTATCAGCAGGGTCCAGCTCCTACGAGCAGTACTTC
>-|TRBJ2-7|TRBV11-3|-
CASSLSPVSYEQYF
TGTGCCAGCAGCTTAAGTCCAGTATCCTACGAGCAGTACTTC
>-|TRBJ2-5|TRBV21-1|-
CASSKAKIQETQYF
TGTGCCAGCAGCAAAGCAAAGATCCAAGAGACCCAGTACTTC
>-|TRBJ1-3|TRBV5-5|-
CASSLDGRVPDTIYF
TGTGCCAGCAGCTTGGACGGGAGGGTCCCAGACACCATATATTTT
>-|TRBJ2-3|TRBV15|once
CATSSKPITSTDTQYF
TGTGCCACCAGCAGTAAACCAATAACTAGCACAGATACGCAGTATTTT
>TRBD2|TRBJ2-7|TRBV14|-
CASSLGTSGRYEQYF
TGTGCCAGCAGCCTAGGGACTAGCGGGAGGTACGAGCAGTACTTC
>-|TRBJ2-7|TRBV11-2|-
CASSLERGLSSYEQYF
TGTGCCAGCAGCTTAGAGCGGGGCCTGAGCTCCTACGAGCAGTACTTC
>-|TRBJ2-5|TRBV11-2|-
CASSPAKGWETQYF
TGTGCCAGCAGCCCGGCTAAGGGCTGGGAGACCCAGTACTTC
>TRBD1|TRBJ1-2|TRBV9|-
CASSVVGRTGYTF
TGTGCCAGCAGCGTAGTGGGGCGGACAGGGTACACCTTC
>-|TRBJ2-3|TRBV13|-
CASAYGRTRTDTQYF
TGTGCCAGCGCTTACGGGAGAACACGCACAGATACGCAGTATTTT
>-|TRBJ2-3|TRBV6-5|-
CASSYSRGVGTDTQYF
TGTGCCAGCAGTTACTCGAGAGGGGTTGGCACAGATACGCAGTATTTT
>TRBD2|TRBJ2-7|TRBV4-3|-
CASSQSVAGEAYEQYF
TGCGCCAGCAGCCAGAGTGTGGCGGGGGAGGCCTACGAGCAGTACTTC
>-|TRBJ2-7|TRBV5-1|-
CASSFGLEGHEQYF
TGCGCCAGCAGCTTCGGTTTAGAAGGCCACGAGCAGTACTTC
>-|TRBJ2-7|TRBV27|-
CASTYGQGRTEQYF
TGTGCCAGCACTTATGGGCAGGGAAGAACCGAGCAGTACTTC
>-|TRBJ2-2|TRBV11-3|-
CASSFDTPTGELFF
TGTGCCAGCAGCTTTGACACTCCCACCGGGGAGCTGTTTTTT
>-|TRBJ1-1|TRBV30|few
CAWNVYGDGPERAEAFF
TGTGCCTGGAACGTGTACGGGGACGGACCGGAAAGGGCTGAAGCTTTCTTT
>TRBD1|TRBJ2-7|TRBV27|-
CASSPAGGMLEQYF
TGTGCCAGCAGTCCGGCAGGGGGCATGCTCGAGCAGTACTTC
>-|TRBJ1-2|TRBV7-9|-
CASSDPNGQLNYGYTF
TGTGCCAGCAGCGATCCCAACGGCCAGCTTAACTATGGCTACACCTTC
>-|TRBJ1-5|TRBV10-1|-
CASRSYNWRQGLCQPQHF
TGCGCCAGCAGAAGTTACAACTGGAGGCAGGGTTTATGTCAGCCCCAGCATTTT
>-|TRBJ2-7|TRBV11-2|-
CASSEGWGRVSHEQYF
TGTGCCAGCAGCGAGGGGTGGGGCAGGGTGAGCCACGAGCAGTACTTC
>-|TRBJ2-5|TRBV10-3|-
CAISESARGTKETQYF
TGTGCCATCAGTGAGTCGGCTCGGGGTACCAAAGAGACCCAGTACTTC
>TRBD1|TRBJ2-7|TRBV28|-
CASSLLTGLIYEQYF
TGTGCCAGCAGTCTACTGACAGGGTTAATTTATGAGCAGTACTTC
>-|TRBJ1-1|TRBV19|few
CASSISVNTEAFF
TGTGCCAGTAGTATCAGCGTGAACACTGAAGCTTTCTTT
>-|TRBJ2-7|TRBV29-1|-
CSAGDTKGLHEQYF
TGCAGCGCCGGGGACACCAAGGGGCTCCACGAGCAGTACTTC
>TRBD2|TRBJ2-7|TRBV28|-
CASGSLAGVEQYF
TGTGCCAGCGGCTCACTAGCGGGAGTTGAGCAGTACTTC
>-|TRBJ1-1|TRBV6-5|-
CASSYDRKNTEAFF
TGTGCCAGCAGTTACGACAGGAAGAACACTGAAGCTTTCTTT
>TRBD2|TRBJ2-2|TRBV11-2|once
CASSLDRREPNTGELFF
TGTGCCAGCAGCTTAGATCGGCGGGAGCCGAACACCGGGGAGCTGTTTTTT
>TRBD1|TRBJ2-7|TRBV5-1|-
CASSPGQGISPYEQYF
TGCGCCAGCAGCCCTGGACAGGGCATTAGTCCCTACGAGCAGTACTTC
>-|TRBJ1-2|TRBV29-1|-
CSVEAQGPYGYTF
TGCAGCGTTGAAGCGCAGGGCCCCTATGGCTACACCTTC
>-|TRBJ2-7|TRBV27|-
CASSFLIEGTGEQYF
TGTGCCAGCAGTTTCCTAATCGAAGGCACCGGCGAGCAGTACTTC
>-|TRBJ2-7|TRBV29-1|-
CSVEEAKSPSYEQYF
TGCAGCGTTGAAGAGGCAAAAAGCCCCTCCTACGAGCAGTACTTC
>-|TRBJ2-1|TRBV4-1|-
CASSQTLKRSWEQFF
TGCGCCAGCAGCCAGACCCTAAAACGTTCATGGGAGCAGTTCTTC